This T cell receptor (beta chain) came from a study of response to subunit inactivated influenza vaccine. The CDR3 spans 15 residues. From germline, CDR1 is MNHNS and CDR2 SASEGT. After removal of 4 bases from V and 7 bases from J, the junction contained 12 bases not matched to a gene. General study findings and limits: Every seasonal influenza vaccination brings in few new T cells, the authors suggested.

TCRdb re-called the RT-PCR reads with MiXCR, one entry per CDR3 protein. Of about 540,000 distinct CDR3 sequences listed, around 15% were seen once; the top ten hold roughly 11%. There are a few counts of this clonotype. Its antigen is unknown. This receptor was identified in a man aged 45 to 65 who received an inactivated influenza vaccine. This sample comprised PBMCs from blood, obtained approximately 13 days after vaccination. This chain links TRBV6-1 with TRBJ2-7, with 8 positions matching TRBD1. The DNA for the CDR3 is TGTGCCAGCAGTGCGTCGACAGGGGACGGAAGGGAGCAGTACTTC. Translation gives CASSASTGDGREQYF.